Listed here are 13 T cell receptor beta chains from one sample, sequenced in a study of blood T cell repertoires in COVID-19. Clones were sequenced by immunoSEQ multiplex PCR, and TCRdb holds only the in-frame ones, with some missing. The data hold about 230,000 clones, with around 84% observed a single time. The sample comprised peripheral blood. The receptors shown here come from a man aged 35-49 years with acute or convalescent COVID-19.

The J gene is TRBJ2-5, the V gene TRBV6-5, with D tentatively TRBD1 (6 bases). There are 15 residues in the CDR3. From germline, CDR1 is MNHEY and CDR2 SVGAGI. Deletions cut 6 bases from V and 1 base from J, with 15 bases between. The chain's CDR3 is CASRQGRPPQETQYF. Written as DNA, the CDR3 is TGTGCCAGCAGACAGGGACGACCACCCCAAGAGACCCAGTACTTC.

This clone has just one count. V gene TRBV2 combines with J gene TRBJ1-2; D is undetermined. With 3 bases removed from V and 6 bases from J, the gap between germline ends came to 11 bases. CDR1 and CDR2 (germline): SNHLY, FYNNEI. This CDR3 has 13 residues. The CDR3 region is CASSEVTTNGYTF. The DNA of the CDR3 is TGTGCCAGCAGTGAGGTGACAACGAATGGCTACACCTTC.

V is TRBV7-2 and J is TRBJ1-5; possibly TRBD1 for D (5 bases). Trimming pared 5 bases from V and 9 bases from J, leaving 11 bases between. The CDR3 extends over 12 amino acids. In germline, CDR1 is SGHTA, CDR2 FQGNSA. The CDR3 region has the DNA TGTGCCAGCAGCACACTCGGGGGGCCCCAGCATTTT. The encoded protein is CASSTLGGPQHF.

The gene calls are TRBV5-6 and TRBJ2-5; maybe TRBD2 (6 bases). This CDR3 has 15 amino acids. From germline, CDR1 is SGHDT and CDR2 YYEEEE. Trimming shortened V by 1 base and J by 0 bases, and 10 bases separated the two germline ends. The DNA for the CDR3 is TGTGCCAGCAGCTTGAGGACTAAGTACCAAGAGACCCAGTACTTC. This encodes CASSLRTKYQETQYF.

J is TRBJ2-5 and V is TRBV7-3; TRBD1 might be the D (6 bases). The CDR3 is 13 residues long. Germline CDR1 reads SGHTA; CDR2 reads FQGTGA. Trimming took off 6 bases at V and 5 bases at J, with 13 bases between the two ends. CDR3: CASSKGTRETQYF. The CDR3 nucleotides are TGTGCCAGCAGTAAAGGGACAAGGGAGACCCAGTACTTC.

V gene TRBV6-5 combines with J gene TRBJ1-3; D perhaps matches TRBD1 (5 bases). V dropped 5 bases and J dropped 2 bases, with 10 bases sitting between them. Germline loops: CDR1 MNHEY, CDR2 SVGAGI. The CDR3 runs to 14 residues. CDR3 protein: CASSRRGTGNTIYF. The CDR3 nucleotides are TGTGCCAGCAGTCGCCGGGGGACTGGAAACACCATATATTTT.

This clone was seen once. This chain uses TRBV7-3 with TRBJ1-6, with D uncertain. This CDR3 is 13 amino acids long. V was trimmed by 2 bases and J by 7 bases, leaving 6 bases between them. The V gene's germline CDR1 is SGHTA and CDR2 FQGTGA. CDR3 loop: CASSLSQNSPLHF. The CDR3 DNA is TGTGCCAGCAGCTTATCCCAGAATTCACCCCTCCACTTT.

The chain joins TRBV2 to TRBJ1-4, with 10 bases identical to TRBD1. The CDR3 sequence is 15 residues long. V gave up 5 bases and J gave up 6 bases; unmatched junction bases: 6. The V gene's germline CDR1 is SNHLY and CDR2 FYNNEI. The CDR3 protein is CASSQGGTGDEKLFF. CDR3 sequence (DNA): TGTGCCAGCAGTCAAGGGGGGACAGGGGATGAAAAACTGTTTTTT.

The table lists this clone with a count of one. The CDR3 here is CASSGTSGYEQYF. The CDR3 bases are TGTGCCAGTTCCGGGACTAGCGGCTACGAGCAGTACTTC. The chain has TRBV9 and TRBJ2-7; TRBD2 agrees at 11 bases. J was trimmed by 3 bases and V by 8 bases; bases with no gene match: 4. Germline loops: CDR1 SGDLS, CDR2 YYNGEE. The CDR3 consists of 13 residues.

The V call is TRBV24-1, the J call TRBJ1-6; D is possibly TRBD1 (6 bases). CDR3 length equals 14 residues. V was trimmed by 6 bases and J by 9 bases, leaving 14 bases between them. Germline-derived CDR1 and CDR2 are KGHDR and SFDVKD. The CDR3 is CATSSGQPASPLHF. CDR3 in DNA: TGTGCCACCAGTTCCGGACAGCCGGCTTCACCCCTCCACTTT.

Here the CDR3 reads CATRLGGQGIYGYTF. The CDR3 DNA is TGTGCCACCCGGTTGGGGGGACAGGGGATCTATGGCTACACCTTC. This sequence joins TRBV27 and TRBJ1-2; 10 positions agree with TRBD1. The junction had 12 bases not matched to a gene; V was cut back by 10 bases and J by 4 bases. The CDR3 length is 15 residues. Looked up from germline, CDR1 is MNHEY and CDR2 is SMNVEV (reference sequence).

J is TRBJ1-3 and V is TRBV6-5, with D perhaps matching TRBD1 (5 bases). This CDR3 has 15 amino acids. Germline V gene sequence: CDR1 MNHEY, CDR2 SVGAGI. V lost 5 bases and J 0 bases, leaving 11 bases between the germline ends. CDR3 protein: CASSLTVPSGNTIYF. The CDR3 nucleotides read TGTGCCAGCAGTCTGACAGTCCCCTCTGGAAACACCATATATTTT.

The CDR3 protein is CSSKGGTEAFF. For the CDR3, the DNA is TGCAGCTCAAAGGGAGGCACTGAAGCTTTCTTT. The V call is TRBV29-1, the J call TRBJ1-1; D unresolved. This CDR3 spans 11 amino acids. Trimming stripped 8 bases from V and 4 bases from J, with 11 bases between. Looked up from germline, CDR1 is SQVTM and CDR2 is ANQGSEA.